This entry features one T cell receptor (beta chain) sequence. This specimen comes from a study of cytomegalovirus exposure and HLA in healthy donors. Use of 60 Vbeta and 13 Jbeta primers characterized the PCR. Only in-frame clones appear in the TCRdb table, and some are missing; sequencing was by immunoSEQ multiplex PCR. There are around 65,000 clones in the sample; about 78% occur only once, and 2.5% to 3.5% lies in the top ten. This CDR3 is built from 14 residues. V lost 2 bases, J lost 3 bases, and 11 bases lay in between. Germline V gene lookup returns CDR1 SGDLS and CDR2 YYNGEE. This clonotype was sampled from a girl aged 5 to 17 in good health and CMV-seropositive. The sample was PBMCs. This chain joins TRBV9 and TRBJ1-1; perhaps TRBD1 as D (6 bases). Written as DNA, the CDR3 is TGTGCCAGCAGCGTGTTAGCAGGGGACACTGAAGCTTTCTTT. Translated, it gives CASSVLAGDTEAFF.